The clone carrying this TCR beta chain was seen repeatedly, ten times or more. What it binds is not known. Authors of the study amplified TCR beta CDR3 regions from RNA transcripts. With the HTBI primer set, the TCR CDR3 went through a first round of RT-PCR. TCRdb reanalysed the multiplex PCR reads using MiXCR and keeps one entry per CDR3 protein. The profile shows fewer than 750,000 distinct CDR3 sequences, about 14% of them singletons. This specimen comes from a study of T cells in Graves' hyperthyroidism and ophthalmopathy. The CDR3 has 14 amino acids. The V gene's germline CDR1 is SNHLY and CDR2 FYNNEI. Trimming at V came to 5 bases and at J to 0 bases, leaving 1 base not matched to a gene. Ophthalmopathy patients showed a Clinical Activity Score of at least 3, NOSPECS grade of at least 4 and duration under 3 months. Patients were excluded because of uncontrolled infection, other autoimmune disease, pregnancy or lactation.

Study-wide results and limits: Blood held most thyroid clonotypes expanded above 0.001 frequency. Classification by a 13 V-J model distinguished ophthalmopathy from stable hyperthyroidism.

Sequenced input: blood. V gene TRBV2 combines with J gene TRBJ2-3, with 8 bases identical to TRBD1. The clonotype was recovered from a woman between 45 and 65 years old with Graves' ophthalmopathy. The CDR3 DNA follows: TGTGCCAGCAGTCGGACAGGGAGCACAGATACGCAGTATTTT. Protein: CASSRTGSTDTQYF.